The rows below give T cell receptor beta chains drawn from one sample of a study of T cell repertoires in cytomegalovirus infection. Their specific antigens are unknown. TCRdb independently ran MiXCR on the reads; one entry per CDR3 protein. Among approximately 590,000 distinct CDR3 sequences listed, just under 40% were seen once. The specimen was cultured PBMCs, collected from culture after CMV antigen stimulation. These receptors all come from a human donor in good health (CMV status not recorded). Some clones in this sample may be carry-over from other donors' samples. CDR3s leave out the opening cysteine and the closing phenylalanine or tryptophan.

v_gene,CDR3aa
TRBV7-2,ASRLTSGGIDTQY
TRBV7-2,ASSLIWDREGVTQY
TRBV11-2,ASSSEFLRTEAF
TRBV11-2,ASSQPGTMEQY
TRBV7-6,ASSLEGGSWTQY
TRBV7-2,ASSLEGSGSYNEQF
TRBV7-9,ASSLFPTGYDTEAF
TRBV20-1,SAGELWETQY
TRBV7-2,ASSLGGWDGYT
TRBV19,ASSMTGQGPAF
TRBV2,ASSAASISHNEQF
TRBV7-2,ASSASRVGANNEQF
TRBV6-2/TRBV6-3,ASSYSAGGMTDTQY
TRBV12-3/TRBV12-4,ASSADRGLNSPLH
TRBV11-2,ASSLGWGLAEYGAYEQY
TRBV12-3/TRBV12-4,ASSLYRAIFSGNTIY
TRBV7-2,ASSLVRGSSYEQY
TRBV5-4,ASSFGQGSETQY
TRBV4-1,ASKGTGNNEQF
TRBV4-3,ASSQDSTGLAYEQY
TRBV5-6,ASSRNTYSGGNSPLH
TRBV11-2,ASSLDTGFYGYT
TRBV6-2/TRBV6-3,ASNPPLAGEVYEQY
TRBV28,ASSLGLSYEQY
TRBV18,ASSHGQGGWTEAF
TRBV11-2,ASSFWPPGQRNTEAF
TRBV27,ASTPRGGWQETQY
TRBV6-1,ASGWGSSGQETQY
TRBV19,ASSPTRTDTQY
TRBV4-2,ASSQDLRGSVNTEAF
TRBV20-1,SAPGEGDTIY
TRBV27,ASSAGRLNTEAF
TRBV29-1,SVVRVYNEQF
TRBV5-4,ASSLARREAQY
TRBV7-2,ASSLTTGGRAEQY
TRBV24-1,ATSDPGGDDNEQF
TRBV7-6,ASSFGTNWETQY
TRBV6-6,ASSRLAGLEQY
TRBV20-1,SARLTGGNNSPLH
TRBV6-2/TRBV6-3,ASSYQPYEQY
TRBV7-8,ASSSLLAGDQETQY